The 10 T cell receptor beta chains presented below share a single source sample, sequenced in a study of early T cells in non-severe SARS-CoV-2 infection. TCRdb re-called the 5' RACE reads through MiXCR, storing one row per CDR3 protein. The sample lists 55,000 to 65,000 distinct CDR3 sequences; under 15% were seen once. Sequencing was done on a sample of whole blood. The receptor set was obtained from an adult who was a healthcare worker with PCR-confirmed SARS-CoV-2 infection or an uninfected control (not recorded which).

This clonotype was counted ten times or more. The CDR3 nucleotides are TGTGCCCACAGGAAAGGGACAGGGATGAACACTGAAGCTTTCTTT. Translated, it gives CAHRKGTGMNTEAFF. This rearrangement joins TRBV10-3 to TRBJ1-1, with 9 bases that match TRBD1. This CDR3 has 15 residues. V lost 11 bases, J lost 0 bases, and 10 bases stayed unmatched. The germline gives CDR1 ENHRY, CDR2 SYGVKD.

Many counts were recorded for this clonotype. This sequence joins TRBV28 and TRBJ2-7, with D unresolved. The CDR3 has 14 amino acids. CDR1 is MDHEN and CDR2 is SYDVKM in the germline V gene. The V end was cut by 7 bases, the J end by 1 base, with 14 bases between. CDR3 sequence: CASIFTDFSYEQYF. The CDR3 nucleotides read TGTGCCAGCATTTTTACGGATTTTTCCTACGAGCAGTACTTC.

This clonotype was picked up many times. J is TRBJ2-3 and V is TRBV7-2, with unresolved D. Germline CDR1 and CDR2: SGHTA and FQGNSA. The CDR3 loop spans 14 amino acids. Trimming cost V 2 bases and J 4 bases, with 10 bases left between them. The chain's CDR3 is CASSLWSVPDTQYF. CDR3 nucleotide sequence: TGTGCCAGCAGCTTATGGTCGGTCCCAGATACGCAGTATTTT.

Only a few counts were recorded for this clonotype. The CDR3 DNA is TGCGCCAGCAAGCCCTCCTACGAGCAGTACTTC. Protein product: CASKPSYEQYF. This rearrangement joins TRBV10-1 to TRBJ2-7; D ambiguous. Germline CDR1 is WNHNN and CDR2 is SYGVQD (reference sequence). V lost 7 bases to trimming and J lost 0 bases, with 4 bases between them. The CDR3 loop spans 11 amino acids.

The J gene is TRBJ1-1, the V gene TRBV10-1; no firm D call. V dropped 4 bases and J dropped 5 bases, with 11 bases sitting between them. Looked up from germline, CDR1 is WNHNN and CDR2 is SYGVQD (reference sequence). The CDR3 spans 13 residues. This CDR3 is CASSVSSGTEAFF. The CDR3 DNA reads TGCGCCAGCAGTGTAAGTTCGGGAACTGAAGCTTTCTTT.

This clonotype was detected only a few times. The chain couples TRBV30 to TRBJ2-1; 9 bases are shared with TRBD1. From germline, CDR1 is GTSNPN and CDR2 SVGIG (reference sequence). The J segment lost 4 bases and the V segment lost 4 bases, leaving 14 bases of the junction unmatched. This CDR3 spans 17 amino acids. The CDR3: CAWTNELGDRDYNEQFF. CDR3 DNA sequence: TGTGCCTGGACCAACGAACTGGGGGACAGGGATTACAATGAGCAGTTCTTC. Full variable domain (rest looked up from reference TRBV30 and TRBJ2-1): SQTIHQWPATLVQPVGSPLSLECTVEGTSNPNLYWYRQAAGRGLQLLFYSVGIGQISSEVPQNLSASRPQDRQFILSSKKLLLSDSGFYLCAWTNELGDRDYNEQFFGPGTRLTVL.

This clonotype appeared many times. The chain links TRBV29-1 to TRBJ1-2; a possible D gene is TRBD1 (5 bases). The CDR3 runs 12 residues. Germline V gene sequence: CDR1 SQVTM, CDR2 ANQGSEA. With 3 bases removed from V and 2 bases from J, the gap between germline ends came to 7 bases. In DNA form, the CDR3 reads TGCAGCGTTGACAGGGAAAACTATGGCTACACCTTC. Protein sequence: CSVDRENYGYTF.

This clonotype showed up just a few times. The rearrangement uses TRBV11-2 and TRBJ1-1, with D uncertain. The CDR3 runs to 13 residues. Trimming took off 2 bases at V and 0 bases at J, with 4 bases between the two ends. Germline V gene data show CDR1 as SGHAT and CDR2 as FQNNGV. The CDR3 sequence is CASSLMMNTEAFF. The CDR3 DNA reads TGTGCCAGCAGCTTAATGATGAACACTGAAGCTTTCTTT.

This clonotype showed up many times. The J gene is TRBJ2-7, the V gene TRBV4-1; 7 positions match TRBD2. The trim removed 1 base at V and 2 bases at J, leaving 8 bases unmatched. This CDR3 spans 16 amino acids. Germline V gene sequence: CDR1 MGHRA, CDR2 YSYEKL. The DNA of the CDR3 is TGCGCCAGCAGCCAAGCTGGGGGGGAATGGGCCTACGAGCAGTACTTC. Translated, it gives CASSQAGGEWAYEQYF.

In this sample, this clonotype turned up many times. The chain employs TRBV15 and TRBJ1-4; TRBD1 aligns across 7 bases. This CDR3 is 15 amino acids long. Germline CDR1 and CDR2: LNHNV and YYDKDF (reference sequence). Trimming removed 3 bases from V and 8 bases from J; junction bases left unmatched: 9. CDR3 sequence reads: CATSRNGQAEEKLFF. DNA of the CDR3: TGTGCCACCAGCAGGAACGGACAGGCGGAAGAAAAACTGTTTTTT.